The present TCR beta chain was sequenced within a study of T cells expressing NK-cell markers. Whole-study context: With respect to HCMV, seven of the eight sequenced donors were seropositive, and one was seronegative.

TCRdb reprocessed the 5' RACE reads and keeps a single row for each CDR3 protein, giving no DNA. Found here are roughly 390,000 distinct CDR3 sequences; the top ten clones hold around a tenth. The CDR3 sequence is 14 residues long. Germline CDR1 is LNHNV and CDR2 is YYDKDF (reference sequence). Sequencing used blood T cells: a sorted CD56 or NKG2C T cell subset, CD4+ or CD8+ T cells, or bulk PBMC T cells (not recorded which). The chain links TRBV15 to TRBJ2-1. This TCR derives from a woman in her fifties or sixties in good health. The CDR3 is CATSGRNSYNEQFF.